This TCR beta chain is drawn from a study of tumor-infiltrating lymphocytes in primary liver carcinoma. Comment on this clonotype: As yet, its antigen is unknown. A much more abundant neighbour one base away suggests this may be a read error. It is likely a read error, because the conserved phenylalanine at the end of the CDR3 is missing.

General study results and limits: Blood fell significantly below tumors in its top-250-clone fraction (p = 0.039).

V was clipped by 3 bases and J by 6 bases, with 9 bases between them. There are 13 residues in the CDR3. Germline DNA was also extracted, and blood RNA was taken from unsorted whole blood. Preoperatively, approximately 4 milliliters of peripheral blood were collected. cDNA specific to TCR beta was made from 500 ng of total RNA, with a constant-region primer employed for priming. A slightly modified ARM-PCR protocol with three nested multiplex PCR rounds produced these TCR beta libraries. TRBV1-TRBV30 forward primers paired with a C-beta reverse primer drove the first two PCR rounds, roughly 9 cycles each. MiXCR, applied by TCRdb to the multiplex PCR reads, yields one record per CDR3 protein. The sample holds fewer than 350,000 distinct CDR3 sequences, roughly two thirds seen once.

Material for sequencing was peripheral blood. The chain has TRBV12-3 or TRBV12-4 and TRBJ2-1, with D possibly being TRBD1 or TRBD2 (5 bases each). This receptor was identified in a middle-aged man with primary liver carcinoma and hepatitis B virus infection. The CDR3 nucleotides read TGTGCCAGCAGTTTTAGGGACCGCAATGAGCAGTTCTTA. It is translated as CASSFRDRNEQFL.